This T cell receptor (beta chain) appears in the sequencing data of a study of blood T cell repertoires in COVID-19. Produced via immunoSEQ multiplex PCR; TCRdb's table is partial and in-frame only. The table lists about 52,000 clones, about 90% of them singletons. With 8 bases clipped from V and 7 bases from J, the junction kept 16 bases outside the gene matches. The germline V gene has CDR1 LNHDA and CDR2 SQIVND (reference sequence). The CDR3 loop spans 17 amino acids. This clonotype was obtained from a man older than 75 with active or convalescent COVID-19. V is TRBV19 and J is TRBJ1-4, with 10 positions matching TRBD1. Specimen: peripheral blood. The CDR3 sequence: CASSFGTGAIGSEKLFF. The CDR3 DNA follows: TGTGCCAGTTCGTTCGGGACAGGGGCGATTGGGAGTGAAAAACTGTTTTTT.